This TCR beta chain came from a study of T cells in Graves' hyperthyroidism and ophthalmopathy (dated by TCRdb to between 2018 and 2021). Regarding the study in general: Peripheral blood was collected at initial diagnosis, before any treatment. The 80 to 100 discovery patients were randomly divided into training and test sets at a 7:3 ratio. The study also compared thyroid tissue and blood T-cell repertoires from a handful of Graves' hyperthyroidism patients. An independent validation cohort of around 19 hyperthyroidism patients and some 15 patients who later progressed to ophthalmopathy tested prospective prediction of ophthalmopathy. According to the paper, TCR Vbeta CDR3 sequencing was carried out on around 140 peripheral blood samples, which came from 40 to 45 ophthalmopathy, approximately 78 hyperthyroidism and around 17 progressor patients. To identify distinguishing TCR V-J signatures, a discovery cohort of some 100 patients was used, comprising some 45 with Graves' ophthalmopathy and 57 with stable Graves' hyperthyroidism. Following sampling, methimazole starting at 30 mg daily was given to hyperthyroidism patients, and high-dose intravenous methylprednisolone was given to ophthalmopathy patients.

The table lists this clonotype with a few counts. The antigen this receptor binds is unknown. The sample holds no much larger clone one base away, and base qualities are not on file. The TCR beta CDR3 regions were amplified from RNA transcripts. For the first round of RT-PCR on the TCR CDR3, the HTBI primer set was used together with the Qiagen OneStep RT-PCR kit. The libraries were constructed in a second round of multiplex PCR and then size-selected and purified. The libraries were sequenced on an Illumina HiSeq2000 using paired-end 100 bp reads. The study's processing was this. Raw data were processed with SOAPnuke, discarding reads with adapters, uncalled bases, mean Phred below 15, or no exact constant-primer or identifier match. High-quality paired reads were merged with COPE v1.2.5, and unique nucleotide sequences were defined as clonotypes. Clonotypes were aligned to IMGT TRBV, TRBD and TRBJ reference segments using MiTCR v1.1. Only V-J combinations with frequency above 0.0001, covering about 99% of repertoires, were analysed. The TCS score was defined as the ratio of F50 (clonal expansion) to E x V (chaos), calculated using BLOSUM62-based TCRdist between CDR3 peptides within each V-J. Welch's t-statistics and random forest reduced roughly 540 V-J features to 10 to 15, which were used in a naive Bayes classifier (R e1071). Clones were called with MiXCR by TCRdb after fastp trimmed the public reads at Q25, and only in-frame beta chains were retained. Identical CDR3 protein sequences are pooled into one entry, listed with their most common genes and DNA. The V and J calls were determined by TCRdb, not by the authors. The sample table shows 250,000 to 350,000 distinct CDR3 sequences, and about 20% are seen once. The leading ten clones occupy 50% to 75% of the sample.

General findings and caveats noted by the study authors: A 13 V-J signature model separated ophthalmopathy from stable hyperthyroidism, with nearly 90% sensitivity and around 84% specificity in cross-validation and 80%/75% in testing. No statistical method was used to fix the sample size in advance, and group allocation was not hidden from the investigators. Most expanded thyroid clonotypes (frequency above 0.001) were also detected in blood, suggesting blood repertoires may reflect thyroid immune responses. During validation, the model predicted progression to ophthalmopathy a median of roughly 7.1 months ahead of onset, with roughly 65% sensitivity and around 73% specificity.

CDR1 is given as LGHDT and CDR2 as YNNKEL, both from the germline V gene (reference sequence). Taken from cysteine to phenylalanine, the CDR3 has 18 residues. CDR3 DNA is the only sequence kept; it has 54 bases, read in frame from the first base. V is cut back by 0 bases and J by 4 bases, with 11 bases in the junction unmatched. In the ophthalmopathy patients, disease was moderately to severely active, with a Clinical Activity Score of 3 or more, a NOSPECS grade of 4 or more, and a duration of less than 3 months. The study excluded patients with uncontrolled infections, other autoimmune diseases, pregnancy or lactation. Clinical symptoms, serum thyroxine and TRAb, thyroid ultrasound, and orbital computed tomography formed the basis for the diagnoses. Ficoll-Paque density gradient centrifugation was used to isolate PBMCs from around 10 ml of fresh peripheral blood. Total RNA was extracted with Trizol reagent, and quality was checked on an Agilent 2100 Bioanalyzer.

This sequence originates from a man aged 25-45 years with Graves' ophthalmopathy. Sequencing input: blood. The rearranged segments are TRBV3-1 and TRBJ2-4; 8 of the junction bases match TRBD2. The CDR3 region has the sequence CASSQDSIRASGKNIQYF. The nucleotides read TGTGCCAGCAGCCAAGATTCTATACGGGCTAGCGGGAAAAACATTCAGTACTTC. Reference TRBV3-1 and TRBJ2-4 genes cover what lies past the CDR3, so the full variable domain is DTAVSQTPKYLVTQMGNDKSIKCEQNLGHDTMYWYKQDSKKFLKIMFSYNNKELIINETVPNRFSPKSPDKAHLNLHINSLELGDSAVYFCASSQDSIRASGKNIQYFGAGTRLSVL.